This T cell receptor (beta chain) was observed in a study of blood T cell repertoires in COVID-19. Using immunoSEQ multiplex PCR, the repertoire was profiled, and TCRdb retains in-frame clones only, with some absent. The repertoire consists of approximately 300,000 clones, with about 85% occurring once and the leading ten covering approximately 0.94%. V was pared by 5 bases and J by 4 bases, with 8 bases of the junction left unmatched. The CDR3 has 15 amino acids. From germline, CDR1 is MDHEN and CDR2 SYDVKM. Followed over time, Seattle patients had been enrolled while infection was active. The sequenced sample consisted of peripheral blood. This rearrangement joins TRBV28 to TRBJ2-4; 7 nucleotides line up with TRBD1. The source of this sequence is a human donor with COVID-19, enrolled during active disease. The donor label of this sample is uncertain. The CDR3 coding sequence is TGTGCCAGCAGTGTCCCCGAGACAGGGAAAAACATTCAGTACTTC. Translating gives CASSVPETGKNIQYF.